Shown below are 8 T cell receptor beta chains from a single sample sequenced in a study of blood T cell repertoires in COVID-19 (dated by TCRdb to 2018 to 2020). The library was produced with the immunoSEQ multiplex PCR assay. TCRdb holds this immuneACCESS table with in-frame rearrangements only. Some clones are missing; in checked studies, unresolved V genes explain under half, and the rest has no known cause. Across this sample there are 15,000 to 20,000 clones, with roughly 93% seen only once. Of the sample, about 15% falls within the top ten clones. Sequenced sample: peripheral blood. The receptors derive from a human donor in a cohort sampled during active COVID-19.

This clone was detected only once. As DNA, the CDR3 is TGCAGCTCTTCGGAGTACGATGGCACTGAAGCTTTCTTT. Translating gives CSSSEYDGTEAFF. The chain joins TRBV29-1 to TRBJ1-1, with unresolved D. The V end lost 8 bases, the J end lost 4 bases, and 17 bases lay between the germline ends. Germline lookup yields CDR1 SQVTM and CDR2 ANQGSEA. The CDR3 spans 13 residues.

This chain connects TRBV2 to TRBJ1-5; D ambiguous. The CDR3 spans 14 residues. V lost 3 bases, J lost 6 bases, and 12 bases lay in between. Germline lookup yields CDR1 SNHLY and CDR2 FYNNEI. This CDR3 reads CASSDGRGIQPQHF. In nucleotides, the CDR3 is TGTGCCAGCAGTGACGGGCGGGGAATTCAGCCCCAGCATTTT.

V gene TRBV5-1 combines with J gene TRBJ2-3; 11 positions agree with TRBD2. Per the germline V gene, CDR1 is SGHRS and CDR2 is YFSETQ. Trimming at V came to 3 bases and at J to 2 bases, leaving 2 bases not matched to a gene. The CDR3 sequence is 15 residues long. CDR3: CASSSGLADTDTQYF. The CDR3 nucleotides read TGCGCCAGCAGCTCGGGACTAGCGGACACAGATACGCAGTATTTT.

V is TRBV9 and J is TRBJ2-5, with a possible D match to TRBD1 (6 bases). Germline CDR1 reads SGDLS; CDR2 reads YYNGEE. V lost 2 bases, J lost 5 bases, and 16 bases lay in between. The CDR3 totals 15 residues. CDR3 sequence reads: CASSVQAGDSETQYF. CDR3 coding DNA: TGTGCCAGCAGCGTCCAGGCAGGGGATTCGGAGACCCAGTACTTC. Together with reference TRBV9 and TRBJ2-5, the CDR3 gives the full variable domain: DSGVTQTPKHLITATGQRVTLRCSPRSGDLSVYWYQQSLDQGLQFLIQYYNGEERAKGNILERFSAQQFPDLHSELNLSSLELGDSALYFCASSVQAGDSETQYFGPGTRLLVL.

The genes are TRBV2 and TRBJ1-1; maybe TRBD1 (5 bases). V shed 3 bases and J shed 0 bases, with 11 bases lying between them. Germline V gene data show CDR1 as SNHLY and CDR2 as FYNNEI. The CDR3 has 15 amino acids. The CDR3 DNA reads as TGTGCCAGCAGTGAGCAACGACAGCTGAACACTGAAGCTTTCTTT. This codes for CASSEQRQLNTEAFF.

The rearrangement uses TRBV19 and TRBJ1-6; no clear D. Trimming pared 1 base from V and 6 bases from J, leaving 10 bases between. CDR3 size: 15 residues. Germline V gene sequence: CDR1 LNHDA, CDR2 SQIVND (reference sequence). This CDR3 is CASSIGGRSNSPLHF. CDR3 DNA sequence: TGTGCCAGTAGTATAGGAGGCAGAAGTAATTCACCCCTCCACTTT.

This CDR3 reads CASRALAANTGELFF. The DNA of the CDR3 is TGTGCCAGCAGGGCCCTAGCGGCGAACACCGGGGAGCTGTTTTTT. V usage is TRBV6-6 and J usage is TRBJ2-2; 7 bases map to TRBD2. CDR1 MNHNY and CDR2 SVGAGI come from the germline V gene (reference sequence). The CDR3 length is 15 residues. V gave up 6 bases and J gave up 0 bases; unmatched junction bases: 4.

The rearrangement uses TRBV6-5 and TRBJ1-4; 8 nucleotides align to TRBD1. The CDR3 totals 15 residues. J lost 2 bases, V lost 6 bases, and 5 bases had no gene match. CDR1 is MNHEY and CDR2 is SVGAGI in the germline V gene. The CDR3 loop is CASSSGQGTNEKLFF. The CDR3 bases are TGTGCCAGCAGCTCCGGACAGGGTACTAATGAAAAACTGTTTTTT.